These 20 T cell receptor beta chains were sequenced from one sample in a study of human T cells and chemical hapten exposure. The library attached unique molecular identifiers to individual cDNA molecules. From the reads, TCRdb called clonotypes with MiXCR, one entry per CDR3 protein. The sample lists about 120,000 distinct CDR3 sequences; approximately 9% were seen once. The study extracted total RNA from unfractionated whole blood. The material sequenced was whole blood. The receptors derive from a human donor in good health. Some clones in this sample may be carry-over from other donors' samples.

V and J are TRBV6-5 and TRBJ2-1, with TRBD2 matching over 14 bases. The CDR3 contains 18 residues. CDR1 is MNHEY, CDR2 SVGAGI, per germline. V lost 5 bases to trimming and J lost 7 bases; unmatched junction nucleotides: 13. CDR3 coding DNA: TGTGCCAGCAGTCACTGGGGGACTAGCGGGAGCGGCGGAAATGAGCAGTTCTTC. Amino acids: CASSHWGTSGSGGNEQFF.

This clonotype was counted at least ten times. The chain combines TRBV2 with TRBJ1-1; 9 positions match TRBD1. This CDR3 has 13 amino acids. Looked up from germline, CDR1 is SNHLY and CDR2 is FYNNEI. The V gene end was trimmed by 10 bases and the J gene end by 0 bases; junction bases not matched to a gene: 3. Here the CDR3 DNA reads TGTGCCACCGGGACAGGGATGAACACTGAAGCTTTCTTT. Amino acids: CATGTGMNTEAFF.

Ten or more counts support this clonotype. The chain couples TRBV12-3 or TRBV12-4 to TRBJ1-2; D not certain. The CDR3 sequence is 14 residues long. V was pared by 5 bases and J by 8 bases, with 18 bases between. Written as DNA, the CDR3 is TGTGCCAGCAGTCGTCAGGCTGGGCTAGAGGGCTACACCTTC. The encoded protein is CASSRQAGLEGYTF.

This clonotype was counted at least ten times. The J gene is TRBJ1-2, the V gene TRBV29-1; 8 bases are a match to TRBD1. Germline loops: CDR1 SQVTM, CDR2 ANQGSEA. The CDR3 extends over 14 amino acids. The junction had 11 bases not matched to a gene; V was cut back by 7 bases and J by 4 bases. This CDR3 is CSAQGAPPGYGYTF. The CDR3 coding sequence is TGCAGCGCCCAGGGGGCCCCCCCGGGCTATGGCTACACCTTC.

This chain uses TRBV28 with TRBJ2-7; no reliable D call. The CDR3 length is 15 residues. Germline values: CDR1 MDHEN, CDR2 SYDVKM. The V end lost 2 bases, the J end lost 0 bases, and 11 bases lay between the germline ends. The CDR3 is CASSLVAGSSYEQYF. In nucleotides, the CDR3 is TGTGCCAGCAGTTTAGTGGCAGGTAGCTCCTACGAGCAGTACTTC.

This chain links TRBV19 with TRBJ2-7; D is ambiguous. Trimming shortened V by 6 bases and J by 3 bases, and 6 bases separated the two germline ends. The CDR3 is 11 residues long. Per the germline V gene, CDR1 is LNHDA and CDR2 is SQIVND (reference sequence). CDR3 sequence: CASSQNYEQYF. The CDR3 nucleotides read TGTGCCAGTAGCCAGAACTACGAGCAGTACTTC. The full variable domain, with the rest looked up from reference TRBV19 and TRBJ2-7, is DGGITQSPKYLFRKEGQNVTLSCEQNLNHDAMYWYRQDPGQGLRLIYYSQIVNDFQKGDIAEGYSVSREKKESFPLTVTSAQKNPTAFYLCASSQNYEQYFGPGTRLTVT.

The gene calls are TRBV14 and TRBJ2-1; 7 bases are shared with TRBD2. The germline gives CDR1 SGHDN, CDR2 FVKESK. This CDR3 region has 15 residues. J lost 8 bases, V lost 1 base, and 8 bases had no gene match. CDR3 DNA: TGTGCCAGCAGCCAAGTTGGGGAGGGGATCGATGAGCAGTTCTTC. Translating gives CASSQVGEGIDEQFF.

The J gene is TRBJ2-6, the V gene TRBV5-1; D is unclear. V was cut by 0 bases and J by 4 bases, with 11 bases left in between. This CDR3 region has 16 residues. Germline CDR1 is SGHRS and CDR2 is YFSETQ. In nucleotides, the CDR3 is TGCGCCAGCAGCTTGGCCGCAGTGGCCGGGGCCAACGTCCTGACTTTC. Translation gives CASSLAAVAGANVLTF.

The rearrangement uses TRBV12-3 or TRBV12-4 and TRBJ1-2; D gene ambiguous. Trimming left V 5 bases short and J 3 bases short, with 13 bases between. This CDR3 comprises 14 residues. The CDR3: CASSPGPRDYGYTF. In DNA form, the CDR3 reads TGTGCCAGCAGTCCCGGCCCGCGGGACTATGGCTACACCTTC.

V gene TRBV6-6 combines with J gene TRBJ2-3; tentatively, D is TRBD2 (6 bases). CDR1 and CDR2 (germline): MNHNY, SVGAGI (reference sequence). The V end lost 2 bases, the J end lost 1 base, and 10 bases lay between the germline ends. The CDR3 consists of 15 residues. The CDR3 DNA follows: TGTGCCAGCAGTTACGGTGAGCGGGGCACAGATACGCAGTATTTT. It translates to CASSYGERGTDTQYF.

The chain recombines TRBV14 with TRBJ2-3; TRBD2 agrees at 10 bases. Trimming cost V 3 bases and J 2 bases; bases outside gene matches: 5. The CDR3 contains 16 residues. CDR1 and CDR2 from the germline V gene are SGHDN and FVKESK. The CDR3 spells CASSHLAGDSTDTQYF. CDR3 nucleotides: TGTGCCAGCAGCCATCTAGCGGGGGATTCCACAGATACGCAGTATTTT.

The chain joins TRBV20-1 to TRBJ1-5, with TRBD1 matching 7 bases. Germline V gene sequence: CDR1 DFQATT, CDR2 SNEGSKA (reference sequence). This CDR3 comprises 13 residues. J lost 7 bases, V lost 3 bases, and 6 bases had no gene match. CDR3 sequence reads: CSASPEQGQPQHF. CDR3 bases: TGCAGTGCTAGTCCTGAACAGGGGCAGCCCCAGCATTTT.

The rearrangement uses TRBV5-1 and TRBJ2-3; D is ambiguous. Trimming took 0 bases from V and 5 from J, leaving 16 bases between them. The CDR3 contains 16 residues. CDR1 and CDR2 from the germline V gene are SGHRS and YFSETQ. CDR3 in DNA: TGCGCCAGCAGCTTGGCCGGAACCCCTACGATAGATACGCAGTATTTT. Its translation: CASSLAGTPTIDTQYF.

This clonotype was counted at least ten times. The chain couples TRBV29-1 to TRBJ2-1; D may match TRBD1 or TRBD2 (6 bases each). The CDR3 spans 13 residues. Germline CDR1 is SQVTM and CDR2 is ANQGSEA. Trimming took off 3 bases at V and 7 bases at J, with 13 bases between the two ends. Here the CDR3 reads CSVERGHHNEQFF. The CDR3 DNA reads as TGCAGCGTTGAGCGGGGACACCATAATGAGCAGTTCTTC.

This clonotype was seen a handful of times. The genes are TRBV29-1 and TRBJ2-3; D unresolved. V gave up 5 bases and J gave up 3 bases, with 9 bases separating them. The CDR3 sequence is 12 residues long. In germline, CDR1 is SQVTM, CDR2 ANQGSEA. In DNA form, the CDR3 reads TGCAGCGTTATGTGGGTTACAGATACGCAGTATTTT. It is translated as CSVMWVTDTQYF.

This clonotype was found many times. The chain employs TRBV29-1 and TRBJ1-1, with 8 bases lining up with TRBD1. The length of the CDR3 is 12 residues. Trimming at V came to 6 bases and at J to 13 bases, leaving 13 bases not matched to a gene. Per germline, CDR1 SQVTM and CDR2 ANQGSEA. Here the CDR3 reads CSVGGQAIGGFF. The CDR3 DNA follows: TGCAGCGTGGGGGGACAGGCTATTGGGGGTTTCTTT.

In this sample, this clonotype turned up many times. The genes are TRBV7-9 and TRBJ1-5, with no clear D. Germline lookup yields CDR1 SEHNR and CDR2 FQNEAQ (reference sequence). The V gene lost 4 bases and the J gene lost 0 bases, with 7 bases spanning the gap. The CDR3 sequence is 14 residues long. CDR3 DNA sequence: TGTGCCAGCAGCTCGACGGATAGCAATCAGCCCCAGCATTTT. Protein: CASSSTDSNQPQHF.

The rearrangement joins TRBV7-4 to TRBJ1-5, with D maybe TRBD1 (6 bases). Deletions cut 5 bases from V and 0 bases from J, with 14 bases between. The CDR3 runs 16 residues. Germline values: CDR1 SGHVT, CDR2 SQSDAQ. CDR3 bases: TGTGCCAGCAGCCCCCCCGGACAGTTTAGCAATCAGCCCCAGCATTTT. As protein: CASSPPGQFSNQPQHF.

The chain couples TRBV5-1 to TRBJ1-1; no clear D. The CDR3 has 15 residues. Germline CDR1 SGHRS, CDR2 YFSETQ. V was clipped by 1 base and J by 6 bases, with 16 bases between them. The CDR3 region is CASSLRVGEPAEAFF. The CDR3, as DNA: TGCGCCAGCAGCTTGAGGGTTGGGGAACCCGCTGAAGCTTTCTTT.

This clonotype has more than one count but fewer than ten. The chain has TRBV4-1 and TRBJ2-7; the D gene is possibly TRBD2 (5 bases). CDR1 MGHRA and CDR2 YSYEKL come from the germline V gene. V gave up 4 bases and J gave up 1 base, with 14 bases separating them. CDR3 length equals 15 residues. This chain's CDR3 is CASSLQDSTSYEQYF. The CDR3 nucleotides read TGCGCCAGCAGCCTCCAGGACTCCACTTCCTACGAGCAGTACTTC.